The 13 T cell receptor beta chains below all came from one sample that was sequenced in a study of blood T cell repertoires in COVID-19. Clones were sequenced by immunoSEQ multiplex PCR, and TCRdb holds only the in-frame ones, with some missing. This repertoire shows about 70,000 clones, around 87% found once; its top ten account for around 9.9%. Source material: peripheral blood. The receptors were sampled from a woman between 18 and 30 years old with acute or convalescent COVID-19.

V is TRBV19 and J is TRBJ2-3, with 9 nucleotides matching TRBD2. The CDR3 runs to 16 residues. The germline V gene encodes CDR1 LNHDA and CDR2 SQIVND (reference sequence). V was pared by 10 bases and J by 0 bases, with 11 bases of the junction left unmatched. In nucleotides, the CDR3 is TGTGCCAATAAACCCGGGACTAGCCATAGCACAGATACGCAGTATTTT. Protein: CANKPGTSHSTDTQYF.

This clone was recorded once. The chain links TRBV12-5 to TRBJ2-3, with 8 bases identical to TRBD2. CDR1 and CDR2 from the germline V gene are LGHNT and FRNRAP. Losses at the gene ends were 3 bases for V and 2 bases for J; bases not matched to a gene: 7. This CDR3 is 16 amino acids long. CDR3 bases: TGTGCTAGTGGTTTTTTCGGGGGGGTAATCACAGATACGCAGTATTTT. Translating it yields CASGFFGGVITDTQYF.

This chain joins TRBV7-2 and TRBJ2-7, with 11 bases identical to TRBD2. CDR1 and CDR2 (germline): SGHTA, FQGNSA. This CDR3 is built from 19 residues. The V segment lost 4 bases and the J segment 4 bases; nucleotides outside the gene matches: 18. CDR3 amino acids: CASSSAGGDTSGSPYEQYF. CDR3 sequence (DNA): TGTGCCAGCAGCTCCGCAGGGGGGGACACTAGCGGGAGTCCTTACGAGCAGTACTTC.

The chain joins TRBV11-2 to TRBJ2-3; 11 nucleotides match TRBD2. CDR3 length: 17 residues. Per the germline V gene, CDR1 is SGHAT and CDR2 is FQNNGV. Losses at the gene ends were 2 bases for V and 5 bases for J; bases not matched to a gene: 9. The CDR3: CASSLRVAGGPLDTQYF. CDR3 coding DNA: TGTGCCAGCAGCTTAAGGGTAGCGGGGGGGCCGCTAGATACGCAGTATTTT.

The chain links TRBV15 to TRBJ2-1; weak D call: TRBD1 (7 bases). Germline V CDR1 and CDR2: LNHNV, YYDKDF (reference sequence). CDR3 size: 15 residues. V lost 1 base to trimming and J lost 7 bases, with 14 bases between them. CDR3 sequence: CATSRVKQGGNEQFF. CDR3 DNA: TGTGCCACCAGCAGAGTCAAGCAGGGGGGTAATGAGCAGTTCTTC.

The chain carries TRBV5-1 and TRBJ2-5; 8 bases fit TRBD1. The CDR3 is 16 amino acids. Germline V gene data show CDR1 as SGHRS and CDR2 as YFSETQ. The junction had 5 bases not matched to a gene; V was cut back by 0 bases and J by 1 base. The CDR3 DNA reads TGCGCCAGCAGCTTGGCCGTTGGGACAGGCCAAGAGACCCAGTACTTC. Protein: CASSLAVGTGQETQYF.

The CDR3 nucleotides read TGTGCCAGTAGTACCAGGGCCTATTCACCCCTCCACTTT. Residues: CASSTRAYSPLHF. The gene calls are TRBV19 and TRBJ1-6; maybe TRBD1 (5 bases). The germline CDR1 and CDR2 sequences are LNHDA and SQIVND (reference sequence). This CDR3 has 13 amino acids. V was cut by 4 bases and J by 8 bases, with 9 bases left in between.

The chain links TRBV7-9 to TRBJ2-3; 7 nucleotides match TRBD2. CDR1 is SEHNR, CDR2 FQNEAQ, per germline (reference sequence). The CDR3 covers 17 residues. With V trimmed by 4 bases and J by 4 bases, 14 bases remained unmatched. CDR3 nucleotides: TGTGCCAGCAGCTCACCGACTGGCGGGAGTATCGCAGATACGCAGTATTTT. Translating gives CASSSPTGGSIADTQYF.

The count of this clone is one. This chain connects TRBV20-1 to TRBJ1-2; D may be TRBD1 (6 bases). Germline V gene data show CDR1 as DFQATT and CDR2 as SNEGSKA (reference sequence). CDR3 length equals 11 residues. Deletions cut 6 bases from V and 14 bases from J, with 19 bases between. DNA for the CDR3: TGCAGTGCCACTACGGCGGGGGCGCGTACCTTC. Amino acid sequence: CSATTAGARTF.

CDR3 sequence (DNA): TGTGCCAGTAGTCCCCCGGGCGGGGTGTATTCCGGGGAGCTGTTTTTT. Encoded protein: CASSPPGGVYSGELFF. The rearrangement links TRBV19 to TRBJ2-2; D is possibly TRBD2 (6 bases). The CDR3 consists of 16 residues. Germline values: CDR1 LNHDA, CDR2 SQIVND (reference sequence). V shed 5 bases and J shed 6 bases, with 19 bases lying between them.

J is TRBJ2-5 and V is TRBV7-9; TRBD1 might be the D (5 bases). The CDR3 length is 15 residues. Germline V lookup: CDR1 SEHNR, CDR2 FQNEAQ (reference sequence). V gave up 5 bases and J gave up 0 bases, with 13 bases separating them. CDR3 sequence (DNA): TGTGCCAGCAGCCTTGTAGGGGCACACCAAGAGACCCAGTACTTC. The encoded protein is CASSLVGAHQETQYF.

V gene TRBV14 combines with J gene TRBJ2-1; 13 bases are a match to TRBD2. Per germline, CDR1 SGHDN and CDR2 FVKESK. The CDR3 runs 17 residues. The trim removed 1 base at V and 5 bases at J, leaving 5 bases unmatched. The CDR3 nucleotides are TGTGCCAGCAGCCAAGGCCGCGGGACTAGCGGGAACAATGAGCAGTTCTTC. Amino acids: CASSQGRGTSGNNEQFF.

The chain carries TRBV30 and TRBJ1-6; D not resolved. The V gene's germline CDR1 is GTSNPN and CDR2 SVGIG (reference sequence). This CDR3 has 13 residues. V was cut by 3 bases and J by 10 bases, with 13 bases left in between. The CDR3 spells CAWSVDILSPLHF. The DNA for the CDR3 is TGTGCCTGGAGCGTAGATATTTTATCACCCCTCCACTTT.